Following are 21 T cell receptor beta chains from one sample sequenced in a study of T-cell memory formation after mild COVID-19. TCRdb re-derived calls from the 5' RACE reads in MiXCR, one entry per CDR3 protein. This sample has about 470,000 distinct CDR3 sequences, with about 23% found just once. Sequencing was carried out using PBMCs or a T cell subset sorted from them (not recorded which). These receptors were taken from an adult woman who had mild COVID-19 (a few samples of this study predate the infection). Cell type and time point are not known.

CDR3 sequence (DNA): TGTGCCAGTAGTATAAAGGGGGGCAATCAGCCCCAGCATTTT. This codes for CASSIKGGNQPQHF. The chain joins TRBV19 to TRBJ1-5, with D perhaps matching TRBD1 (6 bases). The germline gives CDR1 LNHDA, CDR2 SQIVND (reference sequence). This CDR3 region has 14 residues. Trimming shortened V by 2 bases and J by 2 bases, and 7 bases separated the two germline ends. Full variable domain (remainder filled in from reference TRBV19 and TRBJ1-5): DGGITQSPKYLFRKEGQNVTLSCEQNLNHDAMYWYRQDPGQGLRLIYYSQIVNDFQKGDIAEGYSVSREKKESFPLTVTSAQKNPTAFYLCASSIKGGNQPQHFGDGTRLSIL.

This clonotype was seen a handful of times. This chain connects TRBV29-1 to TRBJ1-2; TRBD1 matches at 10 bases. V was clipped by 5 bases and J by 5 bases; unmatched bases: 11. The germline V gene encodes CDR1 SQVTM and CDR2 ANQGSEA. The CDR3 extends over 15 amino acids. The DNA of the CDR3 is TGCAGCGTTTCCAGGACCGGGGGACAGGGGTATGGCTACACCTTC. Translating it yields CSVSRTGGQGYGYTF.

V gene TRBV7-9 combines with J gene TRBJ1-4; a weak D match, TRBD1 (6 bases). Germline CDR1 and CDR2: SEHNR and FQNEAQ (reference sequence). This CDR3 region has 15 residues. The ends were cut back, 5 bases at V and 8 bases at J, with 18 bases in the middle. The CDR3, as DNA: TGTGCCAGCAGCATCCAACAGGGACATCGAGAAAAACTGTTTTTT. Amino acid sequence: CASSIQQGHREKLFF.

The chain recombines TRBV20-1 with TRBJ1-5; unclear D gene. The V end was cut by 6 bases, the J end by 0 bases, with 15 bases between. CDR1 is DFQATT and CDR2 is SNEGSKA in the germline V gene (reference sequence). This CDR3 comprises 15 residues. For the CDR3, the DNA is TGCAGTGCAACTGACGGGTGGGATAGCAATCAGCCCCAGCATTTT. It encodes CSATDGWDSNQPQHF.

CDR3: CATSDQVSSGGLESYNEQFF. CDR3 nucleotide sequence: TGTGCCACCAGTGACCAGGTCAGTAGCGGGGGGTTGGAGTCCTACAATGAGCAGTTCTTC. The chain combines TRBV24-1 with TRBJ2-1; TRBD2 matches at 10 bases. CDR3 length equals 20 residues. V shed 4 bases, J shed 1 base, and the junction held 15 bases outside the gene matches. In germline, CDR1 is KGHDR, CDR2 SFDVKD.

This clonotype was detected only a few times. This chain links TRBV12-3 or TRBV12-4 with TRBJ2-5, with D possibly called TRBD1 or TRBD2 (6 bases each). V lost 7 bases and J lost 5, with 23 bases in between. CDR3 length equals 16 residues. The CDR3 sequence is CASTQMGAGTGETQYF. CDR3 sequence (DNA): TGTGCCAGCACTCAAATGGGGGCCGGGACTGGGGAGACCCAGTACTTC.

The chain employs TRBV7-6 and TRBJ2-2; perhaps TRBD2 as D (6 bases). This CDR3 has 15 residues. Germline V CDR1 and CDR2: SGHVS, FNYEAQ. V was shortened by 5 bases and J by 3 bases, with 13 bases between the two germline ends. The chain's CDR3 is CASSLSRDYTGELFF. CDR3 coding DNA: TGTGCCAGCAGCCTTTCGCGGGATTACACCGGGGAGCTGTTTTTT.

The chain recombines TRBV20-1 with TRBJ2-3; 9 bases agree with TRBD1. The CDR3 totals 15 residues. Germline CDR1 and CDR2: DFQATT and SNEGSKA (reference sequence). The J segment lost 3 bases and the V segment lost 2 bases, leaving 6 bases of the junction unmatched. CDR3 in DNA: TGCAGTGCTAGATTCACAGGGGGCTATACAGATACGCAGTATTTT. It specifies CSARFTGGYTDTQYF.

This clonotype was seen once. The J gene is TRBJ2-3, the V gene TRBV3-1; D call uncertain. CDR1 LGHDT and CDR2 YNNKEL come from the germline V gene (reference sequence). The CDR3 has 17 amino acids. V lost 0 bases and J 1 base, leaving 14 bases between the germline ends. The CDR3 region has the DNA TGTGCCAGCAGCCAAGATGTGATTGGGAAGGGCACAGATACGCAGTATTTT. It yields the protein CASSQDVIGKGTDTQYF.

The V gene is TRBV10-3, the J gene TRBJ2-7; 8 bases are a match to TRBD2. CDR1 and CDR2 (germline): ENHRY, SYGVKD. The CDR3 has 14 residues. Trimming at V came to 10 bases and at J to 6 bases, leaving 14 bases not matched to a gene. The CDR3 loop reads CASNAGGLVSEQYF. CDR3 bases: TGTGCCAGTAACGCGGGAGGACTAGTCTCCGAGCAGTACTTC.

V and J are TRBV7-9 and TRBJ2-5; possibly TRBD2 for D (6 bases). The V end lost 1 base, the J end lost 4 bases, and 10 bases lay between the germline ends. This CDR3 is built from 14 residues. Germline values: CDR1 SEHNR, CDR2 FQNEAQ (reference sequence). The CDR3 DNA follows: TGTGCCAGCAGCTTAGATCTAGCGTCAGAGACCCAGTACTTC. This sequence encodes CASSLDLASETQYF.

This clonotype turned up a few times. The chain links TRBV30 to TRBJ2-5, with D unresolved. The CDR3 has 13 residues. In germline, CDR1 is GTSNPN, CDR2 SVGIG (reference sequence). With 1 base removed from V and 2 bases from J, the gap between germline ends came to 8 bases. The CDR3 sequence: CAWSGGPQETQYF. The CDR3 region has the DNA TGTGCCTGGAGTGGTGGACCACAAGAGACCCAGTACTTC.

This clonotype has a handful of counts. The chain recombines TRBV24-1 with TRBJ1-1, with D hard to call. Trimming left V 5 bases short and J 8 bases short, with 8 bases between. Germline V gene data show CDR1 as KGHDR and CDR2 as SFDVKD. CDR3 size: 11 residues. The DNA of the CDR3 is TGTGCCACCAGTGTGGGCAGGGAAGCTTTCTTT. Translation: CATSVGREAFF.

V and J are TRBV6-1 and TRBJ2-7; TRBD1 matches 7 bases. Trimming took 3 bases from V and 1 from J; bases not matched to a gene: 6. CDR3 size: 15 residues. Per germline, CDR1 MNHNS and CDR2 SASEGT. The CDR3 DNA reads TGTGCCAGCAGTGAGCGCGCGACAGGGTCCTACGAGCAGTACTTC. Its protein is CASSERATGSYEQYF.

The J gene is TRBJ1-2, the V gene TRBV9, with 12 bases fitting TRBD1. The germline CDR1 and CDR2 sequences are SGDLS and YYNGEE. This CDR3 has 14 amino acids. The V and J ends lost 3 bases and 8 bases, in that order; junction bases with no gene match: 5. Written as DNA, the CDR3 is TGTGCCAGCAGCGCCCGGGACAGGGGGCTGGGCTACACCTTC. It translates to CASSARDRGLGYTF.

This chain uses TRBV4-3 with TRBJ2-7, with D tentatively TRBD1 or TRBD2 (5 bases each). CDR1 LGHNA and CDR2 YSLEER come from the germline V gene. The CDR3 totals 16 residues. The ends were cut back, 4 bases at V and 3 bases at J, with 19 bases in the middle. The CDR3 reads CASSPNPGSRRYEQYF. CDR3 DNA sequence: TGCGCCAGCAGCCCCAACCCAGGGAGTAGACGCTACGAGCAGTACTTC.

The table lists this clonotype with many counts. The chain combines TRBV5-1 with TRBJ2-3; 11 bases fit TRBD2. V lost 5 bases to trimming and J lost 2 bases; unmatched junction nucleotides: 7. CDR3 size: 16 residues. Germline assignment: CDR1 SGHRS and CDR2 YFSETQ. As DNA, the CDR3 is TGCGCCAGCAGTGTAGGACTAGCGGGTCCCACAGATACGCAGTATTTT. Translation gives CASSVGLAGPTDTQYF.

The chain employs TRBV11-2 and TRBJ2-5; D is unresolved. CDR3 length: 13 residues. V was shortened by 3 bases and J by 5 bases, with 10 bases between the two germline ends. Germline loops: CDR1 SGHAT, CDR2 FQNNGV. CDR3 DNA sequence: TGTGCCAGCAGCTTTGAGGATGTGGAGACCCAGTACTTC. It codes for CASSFEDVETQYF.

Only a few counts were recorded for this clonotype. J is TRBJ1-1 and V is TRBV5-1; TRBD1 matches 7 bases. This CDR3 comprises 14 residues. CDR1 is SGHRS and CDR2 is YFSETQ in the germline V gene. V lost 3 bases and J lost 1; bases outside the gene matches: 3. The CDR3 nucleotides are TGCGCCAGCAGCTGGACAGGAACGAACACTGAAGCTTTCTTT. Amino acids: CASSWTGTNTEAFF.

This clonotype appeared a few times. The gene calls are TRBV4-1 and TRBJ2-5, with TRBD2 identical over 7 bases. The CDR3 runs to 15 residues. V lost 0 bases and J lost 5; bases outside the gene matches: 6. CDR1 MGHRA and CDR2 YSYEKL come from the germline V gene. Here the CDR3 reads CASSQEREYPETQYF. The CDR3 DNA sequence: TGCGCCAGCAGCCAAGAGCGGGAGTATCCCGAGACCCAGTACTTC.

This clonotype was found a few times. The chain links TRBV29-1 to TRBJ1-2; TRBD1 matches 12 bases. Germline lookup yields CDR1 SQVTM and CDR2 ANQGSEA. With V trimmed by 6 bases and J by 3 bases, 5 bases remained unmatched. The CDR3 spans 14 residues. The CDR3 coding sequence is TGCAGCGTCGGGACAGGGGGCAGCTACTATGGCTACACCTTC. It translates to CSVGTGGSYYGYTF.